This T cell receptor beta chain appears in the sequencing data of a study of CD8 T cells in ankylosing spondylitis. The sample holds a few counts of this clonotype. The antigen is unknown. Regarding the study as a whole: A motif in TCR beta, a set of 8 or 9 highly homologous variants, appeared characteristic of ankylosing spondylitis blood. Significant enrichment of disease-linked clones was reportedly seen in matched ankylosing spondylitis synovial fluid. Existing reports had already noted some motif variants in reactive arthritis synovial fluid and blood. Disease-linked clones were CD8+ and relatively rare in peripheral blood.

This CDR3 region has 17 residues. V lost 3 bases and J lost 7, with 19 bases in between. As the method for making TCR beta libraries, quantitative 5'-RACE with molecular barcodes was used. TCRdb re-called the 5' RACE reads with MiXCR, one entry per CDR3 protein. The sample shows approximately 540,000 distinct CDR3 sequences, roughly 13% of them seen only once. This TCR came from a male donor with ankylosing spondylitis. The sequenced sample was blood, either unsorted or a sorted T cell fraction (not recorded which). V usage is TRBV12-3 or TRBV12-4 and J usage is TRBJ1-6; TRBD1 might be the D (5 bases). The CDR3 bases are TGTGCCAGCAGTTTTACCCCGGGACTAGGGATCAATTCACCCCTCCACTTT. As protein: CASSFTPGLGINSPLHF.